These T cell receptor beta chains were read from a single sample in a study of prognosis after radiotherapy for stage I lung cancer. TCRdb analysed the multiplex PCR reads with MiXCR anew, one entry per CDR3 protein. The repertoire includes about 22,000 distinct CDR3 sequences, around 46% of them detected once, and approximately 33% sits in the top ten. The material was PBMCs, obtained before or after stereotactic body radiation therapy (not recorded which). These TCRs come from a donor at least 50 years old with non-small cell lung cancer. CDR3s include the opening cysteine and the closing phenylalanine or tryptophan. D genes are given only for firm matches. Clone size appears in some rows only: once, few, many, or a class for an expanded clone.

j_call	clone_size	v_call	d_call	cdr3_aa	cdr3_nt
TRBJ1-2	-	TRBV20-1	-	CSASPGREGYTF	TGCAGTGCTAGTCCGGGACGAGAGGGCTACACCTTC
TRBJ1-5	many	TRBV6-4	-	CASSPRLGGRQPQHF	TGTGCCAGCAGCCCGCGTCTGGGGGGCCGTCAGCCCCAGCATTTT
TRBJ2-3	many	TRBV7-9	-	CASSLPGVADTQYF	TGTGCCAGCAGCTTACCTGGAGTAGCAGATACGCAGTATTTT
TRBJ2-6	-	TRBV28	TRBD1	CASISFRDRGQNRSWANVLTF	TGTGCCAGCATTTCCTTCCGGGACAGGGGGCAAAATCGCTCTTGGGCCAACGTCCTGACTTTC
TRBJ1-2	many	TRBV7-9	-	CASSYSSLRGGYTF	TGTGCCAGCAGCTACAGTAGTTTGAGGGGTGGCTACACCTTC
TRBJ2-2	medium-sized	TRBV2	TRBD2	CASSLLAGGPGELFF	TGTGCCAGCAGCTTACTAGCGGGGGGTCCCGGGGAGCTGTTTTTT
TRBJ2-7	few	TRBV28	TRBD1	CASSPPDRASSYEQYF	TGTGCCAGCAGCCCACCCGACAGGGCGAGCTCCTACGAGCAGTACTTC
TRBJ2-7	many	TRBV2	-	CASNGPGEQYF	TGTGCCAGCAACGGTCCGGGCGAGCAGTACTTC
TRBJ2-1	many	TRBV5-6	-	CASSLVSASTWSRGYNEQFF	TGTGCCAGCAGCTTGGTTTCCGCTAGCACTTGGAGTAGGGGATACAATGAGCAGTTCTTC
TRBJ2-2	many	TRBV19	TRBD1	CASSTGTGEIKTGELFF	TGTGCCAGTAGTACGGGGACAGGGGAAATAAAAACCGGGGAGCTGTTTTTT
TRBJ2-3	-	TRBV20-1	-	CSASEGSLGTDTQYF	TGCAGTGCTAGCGAGGGCAGCCTGGGAACAGATACGCAGTATTTT
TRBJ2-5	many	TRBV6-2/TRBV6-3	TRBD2	CASRAPTSGGETQYF	TGTGCCAGCAGAGCCCCCACTAGCGGCGGAGAGACCCAGTACTTC
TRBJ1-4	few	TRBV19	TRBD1	CASSVHGTGIEKLFF	TGTGCCAGTAGTGTCCACGGGACAGGGATTGAAAAACTGTTTTTT
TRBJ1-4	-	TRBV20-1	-	CSALEGATNEKLFF	TGCAGTGCGCTAGAGGGGGCAACTAATGAAAAACTGTTTTTT
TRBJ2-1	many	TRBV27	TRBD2	CASSWTSTDNEQFF	TGTGCCAGCAGTTGGACTAGCACGGACAATGAGCAGTTCTTC
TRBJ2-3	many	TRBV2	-	CASSEIDISDTQYF	TGTGCCAGCAGTGAAATCGATATCTCAGATACGCAGTATTTT
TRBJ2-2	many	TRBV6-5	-	CASSFAAGTGELFF	TGTGCCAGCAGTTTCGCCGCGGGGACCGGGGAGCTGTTTTTT
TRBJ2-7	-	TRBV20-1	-	CSASDPSEQYF	TGCAGTGCGAGTGACCCTAGCGAGCAGTACTTC
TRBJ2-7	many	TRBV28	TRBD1	CASSFLDRVSYEQYF	TGTGCCAGCAGTTTCTTGGACAGGGTCTCCTACGAGCAGTACTTC
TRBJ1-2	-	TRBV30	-	CAWRTGRYYGYTF	TGTGCCTGGAGGACAGGAAGATACTATGGCTACACCTTC
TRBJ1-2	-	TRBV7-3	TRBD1	CASSTQWDRWGNYGYTF	TGTGCCAGCAGCACCCAGTGGGACAGGTGGGGGAACTATGGCTACACCTTC
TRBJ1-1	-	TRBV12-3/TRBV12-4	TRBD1	CASTRPGQGDTEAFF	TGTGCCAGCACCCGGCCGGGACAGGGAGACACTGAAGCTTTCTTT
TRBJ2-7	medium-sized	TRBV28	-	CASMTPSYEQYF	TGTGCCAGCATGACACCCTCCTACGAGCAGTACTTC
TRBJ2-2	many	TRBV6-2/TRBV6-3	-	CASRSGELFF	TGTGCCAGCAGGTCAGGGGAGCTGTTTTTT
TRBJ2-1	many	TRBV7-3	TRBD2	CASSPMTSGDEQFF	TGTGCCAGCAGCCCGATGACTAGCGGGGATGAGCAGTTCTTC
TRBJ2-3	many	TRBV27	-	CASSSTKLLVGFGTDTQYF	TGTGCCAGCAGTTCGACCAAACTCCTAGTGGGTTTTGGCACAGATACGCAGTATTTT
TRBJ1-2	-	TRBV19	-	CASSIEGNYGYTF	TGTGCCAGTAGTATTGAGGGAAACTATGGCTACACCTTC
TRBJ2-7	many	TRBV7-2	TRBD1	CASSLKGTATTYEQYF	TGTGCCAGCAGCTTAAAGGGGACAGCTACGACCTACGAGCAGTACTTC
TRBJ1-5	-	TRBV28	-	CASRAGIQPQHF	TGTGCCAGCCGGGCGGGTATTCAGCCCCAGCATTTT
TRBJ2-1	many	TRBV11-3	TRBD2	CASSKRTSESTEQFF	TGTGCCAGCAGCAAAAGGACTAGCGAGAGTACTGAGCAGTTCTTC
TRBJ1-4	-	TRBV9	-	CASEGHMPWGGGATNEKLFF	TGTGCCAGCGAGGGCCACATGCCGTGGGGGGGGGGCGCAACTAATGAAAAACTGTTTTTT
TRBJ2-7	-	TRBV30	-	CACGGWPAYEQYF	TGTGCCTGTGGGGGCTGGCCGGCCTACGAGCAGTACTTC
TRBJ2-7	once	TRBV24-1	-	CATGVGFPYEQYF	TGTGCCACCGGGGTTGGTTTTCCCTACGAGCAGTACTTC
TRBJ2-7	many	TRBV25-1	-	CASSEWDSYEQYF	TGTGCCAGCAGTGAGTGGGATTCCTACGAGCAGTACTTC
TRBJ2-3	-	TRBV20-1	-	CSAPLGTSGSDTQYF	TGCAGTGCCCCCCTGGGTACGAGCGGTTCAGATACGCAGTATTTT
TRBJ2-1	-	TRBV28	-	CASSFISGVYNEQFF	TGTGCCAGCAGTTTTATCAGCGGTGTATACAATGAGCAGTTCTTC
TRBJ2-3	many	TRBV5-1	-	CASHPGGIRADTQYF	TGCGCCAGCCACCCAGGGGGGATTCGGGCAGATACGCAGTATTTT
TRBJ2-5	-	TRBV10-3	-	CAISESKGRETQYF	TGTGCCATCAGTGAGTCGAAGGGCAGAGAGACCCAGTACTTC
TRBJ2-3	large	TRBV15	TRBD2	CATSREWGGTDTQYF	TGTGCCACCAGCAGAGAATGGGGGGGGACAGATACGCAGTATTTT
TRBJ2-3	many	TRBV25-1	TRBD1	CASSESTSGQPTDTQYF	TGTGCCAGCAGTGAATCAACCTCGGGACAGCCCACAGATACGCAGTATTTT
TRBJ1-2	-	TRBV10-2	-	CASSERWGLYGYTF	TGCGCCAGCAGTGAGAGGTGGGGCCTGTATGGCTACACCTTC
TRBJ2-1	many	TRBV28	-	CASSPLSSYNEQFF	TGTGCCAGCAGTCCACTAAGCTCCTACAATGAGCAGTTCTTC
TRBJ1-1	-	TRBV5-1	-	CASSLERLSNTEAFF	TGCGCCAGCAGCTTGGAACGACTGTCGAACACTGAAGCTTTCTTT
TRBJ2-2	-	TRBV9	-	CASSVVGSGELFF	TGTGCCAGCAGCGTAGTAGGGTCCGGTGAGCTGTTTTTT
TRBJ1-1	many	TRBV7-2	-	CASSSTTAGETEAFF	TGTGCCAGCAGCTCAACGACAGCCGGGGAAACTGAAGCTTTCTTT
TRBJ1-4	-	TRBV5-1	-	CASSPDTSGEKLFF	TGCGCCAGCAGCCCGGACACTTCGGGGGAAAAACTGTTTTTT
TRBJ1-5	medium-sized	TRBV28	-	CASRRQLNQPQHF	TGTGCCAGCAGACGACAGCTCAATCAGCCCCAGCATTTT
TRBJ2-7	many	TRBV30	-	CAWSGNYEQYF	TGTGCCTGGAGTGGAAACTACGAGCAGTACTTC
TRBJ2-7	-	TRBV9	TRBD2	CASSTVAGPYEQYF	TGTGCCAGCAGCACCGTAGCGGGGCCCTACGAGCAGTACTTC
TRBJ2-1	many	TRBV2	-	CASSARGTLINEQFF	TGTGCCAGCAGTGCTCGCGGGACCCTTATAAATGAGCAGTTCTTC
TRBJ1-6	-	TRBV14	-	CASRGISYNSPLHF	TGTGCCAGCAGAGGTATTTCCTATAATTCACCCCTCCACTTT
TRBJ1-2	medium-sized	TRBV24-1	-	CATSDPVLGGYTF	TGTGCCACCAGTGATCCGGTCCTCGGGGGCTACACCTTC
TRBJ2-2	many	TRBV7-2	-	CASSLAQYTGELFF	TGTGCCAGCAGCTTAGCGCAGTACACCGGGGAGCTGTTTTTT
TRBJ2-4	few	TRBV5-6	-	CASSLGRQIQYF	TGTGCCAGCAGCTTGGGCCGGCAAATTCAGTACTTC